This T cell receptor beta chain was identified in a study of CD4 T cells in relation to SARS-CoV-2 and coronaviruses. Measured with immunoSEQ multiplex PCR; TCRdb has only the in-frame clones, and not every one. The sample holds some 29,000 clones, about 70% seen once. To note about this clone: Its antigen is not identified.

Before the COVID-19 pandemic, during about 2010-2018, CD4+ T cells were taken from unexposed donors. The cells were cultured for 10 days before CD4+ T cells were isolated. The sequenced sample was CD4+ T cells from PBMCs, cultured in vitro. The sequence was obtained from a human donor in good health.

The DNA of the CDR3 is TGCGCCAGCAGCCAAGATAGGTCGGGGCACGGGTACAATGAGCAGTTCTTC. Its protein product is CASSQDRSGHGYNEQFF. The chain employs TRBV4-1 and TRBJ2-1, with D perhaps assigned TRBD1 or TRBD2 (5 bases each). The CDR3 loop spans 17 amino acids. Germline CDR1 is MGHRA and CDR2 is YSYEKL. The V gene lost 0 bases and the J gene lost 4 bases, with 16 bases spanning the gap.